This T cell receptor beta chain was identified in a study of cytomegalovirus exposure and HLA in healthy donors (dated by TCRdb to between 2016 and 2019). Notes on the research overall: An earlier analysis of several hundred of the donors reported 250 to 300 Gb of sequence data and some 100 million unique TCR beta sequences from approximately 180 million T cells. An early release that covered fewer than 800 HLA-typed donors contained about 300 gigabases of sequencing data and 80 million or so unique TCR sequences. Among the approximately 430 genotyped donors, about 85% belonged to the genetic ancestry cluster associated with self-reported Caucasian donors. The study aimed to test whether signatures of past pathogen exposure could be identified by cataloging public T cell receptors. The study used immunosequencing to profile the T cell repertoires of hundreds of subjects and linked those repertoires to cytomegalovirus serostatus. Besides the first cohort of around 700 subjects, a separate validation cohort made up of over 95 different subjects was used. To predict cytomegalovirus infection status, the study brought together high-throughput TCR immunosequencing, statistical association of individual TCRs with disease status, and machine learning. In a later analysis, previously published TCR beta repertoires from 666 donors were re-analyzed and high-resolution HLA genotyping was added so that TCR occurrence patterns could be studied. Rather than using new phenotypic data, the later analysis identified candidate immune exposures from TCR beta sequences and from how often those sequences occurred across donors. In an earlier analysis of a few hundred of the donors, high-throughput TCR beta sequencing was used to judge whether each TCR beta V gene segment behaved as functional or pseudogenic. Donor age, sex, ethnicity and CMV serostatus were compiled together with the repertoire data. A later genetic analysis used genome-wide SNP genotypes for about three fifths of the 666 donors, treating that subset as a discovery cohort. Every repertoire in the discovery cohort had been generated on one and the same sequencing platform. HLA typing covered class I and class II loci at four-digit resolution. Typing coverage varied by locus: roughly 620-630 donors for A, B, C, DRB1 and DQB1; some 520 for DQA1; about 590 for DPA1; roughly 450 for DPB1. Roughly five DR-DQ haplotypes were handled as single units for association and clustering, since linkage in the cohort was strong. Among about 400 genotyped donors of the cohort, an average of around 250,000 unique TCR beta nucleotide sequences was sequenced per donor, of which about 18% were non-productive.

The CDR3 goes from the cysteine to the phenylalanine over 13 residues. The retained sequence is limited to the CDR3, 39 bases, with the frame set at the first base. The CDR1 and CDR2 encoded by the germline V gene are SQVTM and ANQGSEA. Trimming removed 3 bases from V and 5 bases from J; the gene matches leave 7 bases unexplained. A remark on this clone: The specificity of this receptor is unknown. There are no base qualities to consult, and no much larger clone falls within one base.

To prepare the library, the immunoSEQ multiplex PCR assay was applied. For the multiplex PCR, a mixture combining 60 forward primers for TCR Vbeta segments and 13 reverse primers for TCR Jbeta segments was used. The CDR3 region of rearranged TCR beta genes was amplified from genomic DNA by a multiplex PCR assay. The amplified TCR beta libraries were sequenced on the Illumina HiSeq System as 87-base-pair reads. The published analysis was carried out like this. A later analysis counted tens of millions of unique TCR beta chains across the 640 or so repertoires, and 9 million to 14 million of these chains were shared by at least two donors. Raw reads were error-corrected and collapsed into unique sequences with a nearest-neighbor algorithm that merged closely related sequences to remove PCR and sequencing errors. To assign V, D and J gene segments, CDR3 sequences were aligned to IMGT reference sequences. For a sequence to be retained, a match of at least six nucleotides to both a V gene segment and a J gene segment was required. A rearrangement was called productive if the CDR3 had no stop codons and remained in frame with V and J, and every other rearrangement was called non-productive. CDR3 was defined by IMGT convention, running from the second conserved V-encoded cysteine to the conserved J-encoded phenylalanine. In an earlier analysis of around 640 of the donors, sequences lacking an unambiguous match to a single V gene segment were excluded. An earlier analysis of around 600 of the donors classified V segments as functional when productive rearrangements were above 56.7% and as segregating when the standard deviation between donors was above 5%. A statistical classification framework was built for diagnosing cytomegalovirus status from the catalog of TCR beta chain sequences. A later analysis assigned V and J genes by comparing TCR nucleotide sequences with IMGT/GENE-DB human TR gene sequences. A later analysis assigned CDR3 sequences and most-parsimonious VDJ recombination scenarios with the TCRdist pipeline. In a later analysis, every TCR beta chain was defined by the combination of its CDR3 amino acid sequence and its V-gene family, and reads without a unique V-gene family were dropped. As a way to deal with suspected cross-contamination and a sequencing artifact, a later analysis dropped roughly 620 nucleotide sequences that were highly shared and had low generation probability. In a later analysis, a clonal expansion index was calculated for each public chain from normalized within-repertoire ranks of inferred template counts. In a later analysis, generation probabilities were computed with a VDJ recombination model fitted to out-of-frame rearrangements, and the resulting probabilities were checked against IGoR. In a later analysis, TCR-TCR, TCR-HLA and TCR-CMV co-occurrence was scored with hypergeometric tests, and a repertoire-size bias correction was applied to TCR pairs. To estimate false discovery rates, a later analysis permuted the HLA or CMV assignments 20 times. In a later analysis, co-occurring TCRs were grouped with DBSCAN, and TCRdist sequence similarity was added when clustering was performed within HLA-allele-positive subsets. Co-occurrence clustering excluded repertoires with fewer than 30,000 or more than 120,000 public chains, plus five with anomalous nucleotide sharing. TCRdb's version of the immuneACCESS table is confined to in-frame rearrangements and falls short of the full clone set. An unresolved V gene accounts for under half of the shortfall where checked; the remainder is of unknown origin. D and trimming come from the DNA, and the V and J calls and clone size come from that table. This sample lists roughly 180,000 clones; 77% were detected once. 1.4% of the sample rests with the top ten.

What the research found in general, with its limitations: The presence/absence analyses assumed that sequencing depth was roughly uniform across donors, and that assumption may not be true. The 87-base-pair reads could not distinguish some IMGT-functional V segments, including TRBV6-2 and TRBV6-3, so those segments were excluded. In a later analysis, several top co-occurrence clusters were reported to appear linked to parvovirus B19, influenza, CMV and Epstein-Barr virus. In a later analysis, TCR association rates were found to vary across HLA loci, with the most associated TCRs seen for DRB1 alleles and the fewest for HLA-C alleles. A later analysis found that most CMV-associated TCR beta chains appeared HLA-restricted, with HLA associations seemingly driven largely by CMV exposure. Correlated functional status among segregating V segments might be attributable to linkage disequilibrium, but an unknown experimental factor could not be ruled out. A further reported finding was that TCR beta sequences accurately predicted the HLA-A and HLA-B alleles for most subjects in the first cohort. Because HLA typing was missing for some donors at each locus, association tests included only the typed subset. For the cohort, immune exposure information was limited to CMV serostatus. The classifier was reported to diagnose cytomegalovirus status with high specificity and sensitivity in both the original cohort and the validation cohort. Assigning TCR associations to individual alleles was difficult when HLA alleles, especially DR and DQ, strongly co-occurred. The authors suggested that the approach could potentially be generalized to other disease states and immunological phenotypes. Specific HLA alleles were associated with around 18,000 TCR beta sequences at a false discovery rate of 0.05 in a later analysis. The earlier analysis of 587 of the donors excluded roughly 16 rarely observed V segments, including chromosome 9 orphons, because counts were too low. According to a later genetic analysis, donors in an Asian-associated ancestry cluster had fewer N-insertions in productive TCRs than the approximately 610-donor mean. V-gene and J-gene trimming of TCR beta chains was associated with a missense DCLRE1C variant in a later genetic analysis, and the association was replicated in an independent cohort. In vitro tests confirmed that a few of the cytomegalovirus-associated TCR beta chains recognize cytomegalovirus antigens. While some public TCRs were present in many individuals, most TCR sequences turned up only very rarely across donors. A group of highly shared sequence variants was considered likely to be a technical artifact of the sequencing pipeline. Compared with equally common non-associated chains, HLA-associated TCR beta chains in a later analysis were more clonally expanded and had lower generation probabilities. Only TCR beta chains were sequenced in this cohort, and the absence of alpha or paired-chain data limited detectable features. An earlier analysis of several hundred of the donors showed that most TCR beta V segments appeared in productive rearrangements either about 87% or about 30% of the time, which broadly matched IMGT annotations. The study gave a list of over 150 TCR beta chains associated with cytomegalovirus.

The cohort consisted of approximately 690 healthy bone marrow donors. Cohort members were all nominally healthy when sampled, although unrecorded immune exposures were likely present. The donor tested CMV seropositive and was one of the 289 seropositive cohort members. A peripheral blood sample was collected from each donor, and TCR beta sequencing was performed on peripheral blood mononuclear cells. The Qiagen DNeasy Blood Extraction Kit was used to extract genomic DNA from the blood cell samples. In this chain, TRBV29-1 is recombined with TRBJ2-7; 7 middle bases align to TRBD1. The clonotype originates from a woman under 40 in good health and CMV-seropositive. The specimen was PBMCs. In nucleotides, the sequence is TGCAGCGTTGACCGACAGGGAACCCACGAGCAGTACTTC. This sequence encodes CSVDRQGTHEQYF.